A selection of T cell receptor beta chains follows, all from one sample in a study of CD8+ T cells in alopecia areata. The assay was immunoSEQ multiplex PCR, and TCRdb's table has in-frame clones only and misses some. The table lists tens of thousands of clones, over 85% of them singletons. Material: CD8+ T cells sorted from blood, obtained at week 24, from a patient treated with tofacitinib. These receptors came from a human donor with alopecia areata. Each CDR3 is given with its conserved first and last residue. D genes are given only for firm matches. Clone size is shown for a subset of rows, as once, few, many or a class of expanded clone.

TRBV6-5,.,TRBJ1-4,.,TGTGCCAGCAGGTACACCCAAACGGGGAATGAAAAACTGTTTTTT,CASRYTQTGNEKLFF
TRBV7-9,.,TRBJ2-1,.,TGTGCCAGCAGCTTAGGAGGGGAGACGGCCTACAATGAGCAGTTCTTC,CASSLGGETAYNEQFF
TRBV7-9,TRBD1,TRBJ2-7,.,TGTGCCAGCAGCTTAGCCGGACAGGGACGGAGTGACGAGCAGTACTTC,CASSLAGQGRSDEQYF
TRBV7-9,TRBD1,TRBJ2-7,.,TGTGCCAGCAGCGAACAGGACAGGGGGCTCTATCCCGAGCAGTACTTC,CASSEQDRGLYPEQYF
TRBV4-1,.,TRBJ2-7,.,TGCGCCAGCAGCCAAGATGGGTCGGCTTTACTTCCCTACGAGCAGTACTTC,CASSQDGSALLPYEQYF
TRBV27,TRBD2,TRBJ2-3,.,TGTGCCAGCAGTTTTGCTAGCGGGATCTCAGATACGCAGTATTTT,CASSFASGISDTQYF
TRBV6-5,TRBD2,TRBJ2-7,.,TGTGCCAGCGGGTTGGCGGGGGGGGAGACCGAGCAGTACTTC,CASGLAGGETEQYF
TRBV5-4,.,TRBJ2-7,.,TGTGCCAGCAGCTTGGCCGGCAGTGTGGGGTACGAGCAGTACTTC,CASSLAGSVGYEQYF
TRBV10-3,.,TRBJ1-2,.,TGTGCCACCTCCCTTCAGGACAAGGTGTTAGATGGCTACACCTTC,CATSLQDKVLDGYTF
TRBV7-9,.,TRBJ2-1,.,TGTGCCAGCAGCTTTGATTGGGGACTGGGACTCCTGAATGAGCAGTTCTTC,CASSFDWGLGLLNEQFF
TRBV11-2,TRBD2,TRBJ2-2,.,TGTGCCAGCAGCTCAAGTTCCGGCGGGGGGGCAGAGATCGGGGAGCTGTTTTTT,CASSSSSGGGAEIGELFF
TRBV7-8,TRBD1,TRBJ2-2,once,TGTGCCAGCAGCTTAGCGTCACAGGGGGGCACCGGGGAGCTGTTTTTT,CASSLASQGGTGELFF
TRBV14,.,TRBJ2-7,.,TGTGCCAGCAGCTGGGGGACAAATACGGTCGAGCAGTACTTC,CASSWGTNTVEQYF
TRBV11-2,TRBD2,TRBJ2-2,.,TGTGCCAGCAGCTTTGCGGGGGCGAACACCGGGGAGCTGTTTTTT,CASSFAGANTGELFF
TRBV29-1,.,TRBJ1-2,.,TGCAGCGTCGAAAAGGACAGCTACTATGGCTACACCTTC,CSVEKDSYYGYTF
TRBV7-9,TRBD1,TRBJ2-1,.,TGTGCCAGCAGCTTAGCGGGACAGGGGTTCGATGAGCAGTTCTTC,CASSLAGQGFDEQFF
TRBV2,TRBD2,TRBJ2-5,.,TGTGCCAGCAGTGAACCGGGCCTTAGCGGGGGTAACCAAGAGACCCAGTACTTC,CASSEPGLSGGNQETQYF
TRBV19,.,TRBJ2-2,once,TGTGCCAGTAGTTCCGACGTGGACACCGGGGAGCTGTTTTTT,CASSSDVDTGELFF
TRBV7-2,.,TRBJ2-7,.,TGTGCCAGCAGCTTAAGAGGGGCGCCCTACGAGCAGTACTTC,CASSLRGAPYEQYF
TRBV6-5,.,TRBJ2-7,.,TGTGCCAGCAGTCCCTCAGACAGTCTGTACGAGCAGTACTTC,CASSPSDSLYEQYF
TRBV5-1,.,TRBJ2-7,.,TGCGCCAGCAGCCCACCACAGGGCCCCTACGAGCAGTACTTC,CASSPPQGPYEQYF
TRBV5-6,.,TRBJ1-1,once,TGTGCCAGCAGCTTGATCGGGTTTGGGGCCATGAACACTGAAGCTTTCTTT,CASSLIGFGAMNTEAFF
TRBV7-2,.,TRBJ2-5,.,TGTGCCAGCAGCTTAGGAACAGCAGAGACCCAGTACTTC,CASSLGTAETQYF
TRBV29-1,.,TRBJ2-5,.,TGCAGCGGGACCCGTGACCTCGCGGGAGAGACCCAGTACTTC,CSGTRDLAGETQYF
TRBV28,.,TRBJ2-7,.,TGTGCCAGCAGTTTCCCTGACAGCTACGAGCAGTACTTC,CASSFPDSYEQYF
TRBV5-1,.,TRBJ2-2,.,TGCGCCAGCAGACCACTTAACAGGGCTTCGAACACCGGGGAGCTGTTTTTT,CASRPLNRASNTGELFF
TRBV30,.,TRBJ2-5,.,TGTGCCTGGACACAGACTTGGACGAGAGAGACCCAGTACTTC,CAWTQTWTRETQYF